Reported below is one T cell receptor beta chain. This entry belongs to a study of T-cell reconstitution after alpha-beta-depleted transplantation in children. For TCRbeta, the library was prepared with unique molecular identifiers. One entry per CDR3 protein, called by TCRdb with MiXCR from the PCR reads. The profile shows some 490,000 distinct CDR3 sequences, 9.5% to 15% of them singletons. The CDR3 covers 20 residues. V lost 4 bases to trimming and J lost 0 bases; unmatched junction nucleotides: 17. Germline V gives CDR1 MNHEY, CDR2 SVGEGT. The input for sequencing was PBMCs from the stem cell graft donor, taken from the stem cell graft. This chain joins TRBV6-2 or TRBV6-3 and TRBJ2-1; 8 positions match TRBD2. The sequence was obtained from a human donor who donated a stem cell graft to a child with combined immunodeficiency. The CDR3 DNA reads as TGTGCCAGCAGTTCCCTCGGTGGCGGGGGGTTATCGAGCTCCTACAATGAGCAGTTCTTC. It codes for CASSSLGGGGLSSSYNEQFF.